Listed below are T cell receptor beta chains from one sample, sequenced in a study of T cells expressing NK-cell markers. TCRdb re-called the 5' RACE reads and catalogs CDR3 proteins one per entry, DNA excluded. The sample table includes approximately 550,000 distinct CDR3 sequences. Sequenced material: blood T cells: a sorted CD56 or NKG2C T cell subset, CD4+ or CD8+ T cells, or bulk PBMC T cells (not recorded which). Receptor source: a man between 18 and 29 years old in good health. The CDR3 runs from the conserved cysteine through the conserved F or W.

length	V	J	CDR3
16	TRBV19	TRBJ2-1	CASSIPGPSSYNEQFF
15	TRBV15	TRBJ1-2	CATSRDNTGPWGYTF
14	TRBV5-1	TRBJ2-3	CASRKGLITDTQYF
16	TRBV20-1	TRBJ2-1	CSARDEGGRDYNEQFF
15	TRBV6-5	TRBJ2-5	CASSYLAGGRETQYF
14	TRBV9	TRBJ2-1	CASSVGLENNEQFF
15	TRBV12-3/TRBV12-4	TRBJ2-7	CASSLGGTFSYEQYF
12	TRBV5-5	TRBJ2-3	CASSLAPSTQYF
14	TRBV12-3/TRBV12-4	TRBJ2-1	CASSRPGLAHEQFF
16	TRBV12-5	TRBJ2-1	CASGWDYRGRHNEQFF
16	TRBV7-9	TRBJ1-2	CASSLIQGIANYGYTF
16	TRBV5-1	TRBJ2-2	CASISGDGANTGELFF
16	TRBV6-4	TRBJ2-3	CASSDLAGVNTDTQYF
18	TRBV5-1	TRBJ2-2	CASSFAPLSGRNTGELFF
15	TRBV20-1	TRBJ2-1	CSARDQLENYNEQFF
13	TRBV7-2	TRBJ2-1	CASSLAGRYEQFF
15	TRBV11-3	TRBJ2-7	CASSPGQGASYEQYF
12	TRBV20-1	TRBJ2-5	CSARGGAETQYF
18	TRBV15	TRBJ2-3	CATSHDGLAGGSTDTQYF
11	TRBV6-2/TRBV6-3	TRBJ1-6	CASSSPSPLHF
14	TRBV11-1	TRBJ2-1	CASSREGTYNEQFF
15	TRBV5-1	TRBJ2-7	CASSFVPGTNYEQYF
15	TRBV7-9	TRBJ2-1	CASILLAGGYNEQFF
13	TRBV4-3	TRBJ2-7	CASSQGTRTEQYF
14	TRBV5-1	TRBJ2-1	CASSLADLYNEQFF
19	TRBV5-6	TRBJ2-3	CASSLRLAGGHGSTDTQYF
13	TRBV12-3/TRBV12-4	TRBJ2-3	CASRPSLADTQYF
14	TRBV10-3	TRBJ2-3	CAISEPRSTDTQYF
15	TRBV6-1	TRBJ2-3	CASSEGGRGADTQYF
14	TRBV20-1	TRBJ2-7	CSAWRQLDTYEQYF
14	TRBV7-2	TRBJ1-1	CASSSSRLLPEAFF
15	TRBV27	TRBJ2-7	CASSPGAGTAYEQYF
14	TRBV7-2	TRBJ2-1	CASSQWKGGDEQFF
16	TRBV28	TRBJ2-2	CASSEWKDRNTGELFF
12	TRBV4-1	TRBJ1-1	CASSRTGLQAFF
15	TRBV6-5	TRBJ2-1	CASSYGWTQNNEQFF
14	TRBV4-1	TRBJ2-7	CASSQAAGGDEQYF
15	TRBV30	TRBJ2-3	CAWSPGTGGTDTQYF
14	TRBV6-1	TRBJ1-6	CASSPGGEVFPLHF
14	TRBV12-3/TRBV12-4	TRBJ1-4	CASSPGQGLEKLFF
15	TRBV5-1	TRBJ1-1	CASSLGGTGGSKAFF
14	TRBV2	TRBJ2-2	CASSDPEHTGELFF
18	TRBV7-8	TRBJ2-1	CASSLVGAGARSYNEQFF
14	TRBV6-1	TRBJ1-1	CASSEPSGATEAFF
18	TRBV6-1	TRBJ2-1	CASSQGLADPLPPNEQFF